This T cell receptor (beta chain) was profiled in a study of T cell responses to AZD1222 COVID-19 vaccine. Second-dose schedules of about 4 or about 12 weeks were combined. A word on this clone: Its antigen is still unknown.

General study points: Mostly white British, mostly female donors; authors suggested clonal diversity may be underestimated. Vaccine-associated CD4 TCRs ranged over spike, dominating at 160-218 and 743-854.

TCRdb keeps only in-frame clones here, not all; method: immunoSEQ multiplex PCR. The table lists 90,000 to 120,000 clones, approximately 92% of them singletons. The V gene lost 8 bases and the J gene lost 0 bases, with 5 bases spanning the gap. There are 12 residues in the CDR3. CDR1 is MGHDK, CDR2 SYGVNS, per germline. The source of this sequence is an adult who received the AZD1222 COVID-19 vaccine. Material: peripheral blood, obtained 28 days after the second AZD1222 dose. The chain is built from TRBV25-1 and TRBJ1-3; D remains ambiguous. The CDR3 bases are TGTGCCAGCGTGACCTCTGGAAACACCATATATTTT. This translates into CASVTSGNTIYF.